This is a list of T cell receptor beta chains from one sample in a study of blood T cells in healthy people across ages. TCRdb recomputed calls from the 5' RACE reads with MiXCR, one row per CDR3 protein. The sample holds 800,000 or so distinct CDR3 sequences, around 25% seen once. These data are also associated with another study on T cells of mothers and their children.

The sample was blood. The receptors stem from a boy younger than 18 in good health. CDR3s include the opening cysteine and the closing phenylalanine or tryptophan. A D gene is named only where the DNA matches it firmly.

d_gene	j_gene	v_gene	CDR3aa
TRBD2	NA	TRBV11-2	CASSLVASGLAYNEQFF
TRBD2	TRBJ2-1	TRBV29-1	CSVDILAGVYEQFF
NA	NA	TRBV20-1	CSARDPLVDHSLYEQYF
NA	TRBJ1-2	TRBV5-6	CASSLLRNSYGYTF
TRBD2	TRBJ2-3	TRBV7-8	CASSITSGGSTDTQYF
NA	NA	TRBV27	CASSLSGYGQYF
NA	TRBJ1-2	TRBV4-3	CASSQDSSENYGYTF
TRBD1	TRBJ2-7	TRBV12-3/TRBV12-4	CASRPGQGAAAFYEQYF
NA	TRBJ2-7	TRBV6-2/TRBV6-3	CASSLDPQGTYEQYF
TRBD2	TRBJ2-3	TRBV12-3/TRBV12-4	CASSQPWTSGAHHNTDTQYF
NA	TRBJ1-1	TRBV5-1	CASSPLSDTEAFF
NA	TRBJ2-7	TRBV29-1	CSVEDPALKDYEQYF
TRBD2	TRBJ2-3	TRBV6-1	CASSETSGGADTQYF
TRBD1	NA	TRBV13	CASSFTTGGPSEQYF
NA	TRBJ2-7	TRBV7-8	CASSLAAGRGYEQYF
NA	TRBJ2-5	TRBV11-2	CASSLDHITFPNEQFF
NA	TRBJ2-5	TRBV7-2	CASSFRWEETQYF
NA	TRBJ1-5	TRBV12-3/TRBV12-4	CASSANRVGLHF
NA	TRBJ2-7	TRBV20-1	CSARDLRDSGYGQYF
NA	TRBJ1-4	TRBV11-1	CASSYGTANEKLFF
NA	TRBJ2-7	TRBV4-3	CASSQDRTAGEQYF
TRBD1	TRBJ2-5	TRBV18	CASSSSTGGIETQYF
NA	TRBJ1-4	TRBV2	CASSVIPGQLEKLFF
TRBD1	TRBJ1-2	TRBV5-5	CASSLDRGTMDGYTF
NA	TRBJ2-3	TRBV9	CASSVERAGTDTQYF
NA	TRBJ2-3	TRBV25-1	CASSERRFADTQYF
TRBD1	TRBJ1-2	TRBV12-3/TRBV12-4	CASGTGKGNYGYTF
NA	TRBJ2-1	TRBV6-2/TRBV6-3	CASSDSPFWRGRYNEQFF
NA	TRBJ1-3	TRBV7-6	CASSPVATALGGNTIYF
NA	TRBJ1-1	TRBV29-1	CSVSRGNTEAFF
NA	TRBJ2-7	TRBV29-1	CSVLASTADEQYF
TRBD1	TRBJ2-6	TRBV28	CASSLWEPGQSSGANVLTF
TRBD2	TRBJ2-1	TRBV7-2	CASSLTSAGPSSYNEQFF
NA	TRBJ1-2	TRBV18	CASSPLKDGLYGYTF
TRBD1	TRBJ2-3	TRBV19	CASHRRGTGGSDTQYF
NA	TRBJ2-5	TRBV24-1	CATSMSPWETQYF
TRBD1	TRBJ2-5	TRBV2	CASSAGTGGAETQYF
NA	TRBJ1-1	TRBV18	CASSPNTGVNTEAFF
NA	TRBJ2-1	TRBV7-3	CASSPYRASSYNEQFF
NA	TRBJ1-1	TRBV19	CASTQWGGAFF
NA	TRBJ2-7	TRBV7-9	CASSHPRRRQISYEQYF
TRBD2	TRBJ2-7	TRBV6-5	CASSRGGAGGTYEQYF